This T cell receptor (beta chain) was captured by sequencing in a study of T cells after yellow fever vaccination (dated by TCRdb to the late 2010s). As for the study more broadly: The SMART-Seq v4 Ultra Low Input RNA kit was used to prepare libraries from fractions with low cell numbers. To follow T-cell clones before and after both primary and booster YFV17D yellow fever vaccination, bulk TCR alpha and beta repertoires underwent longitudinal sequencing. The cohort comprised two healthy male donors, one aged 18 to 29 and one aged 30 to 40 years. Blood was drawn at multiple timepoints before and after primary and secondary immunization, with bulk PBMC replicates and cell subsets isolated.

Sequenced on an Illumina NovaSeq 6000. TCR cDNA was synthesized by 5'RACE template switching, which introduced a universal primer site and unique molecular identifiers. Priming for cDNA synthesis came from both the TCR alpha and TCR beta constant segments. Library amplification involved two PCR steps, and the second step added sample barcodes and sequencing adapters. Sequencing of libraries was performed on Illumina HiSeq 2500 (2x100 bp) or NovaSeq (2x150 bp). The authors' pipeline ran thus. MIGEC was used to demultiplex reads and collapse the reads into UMI consensus sequences, and MiXCR was used for V(D)J alignment. Vaccine-responding clonotypes were identified with edgeR using replicate PBMC samples, with FDR below 0.01 and a log2 fold change above 5 up to day 15 being required. CD4 or CD8 identity was assigned to each bulk clonotype according to whether the clonotype was present at higher abundance in the sequenced CD4 repertoire or the sequenced CD8 repertoire. Starting from the raw public reads, TCRdb applied fastp trimming at Q25, assembled clones with MiXCR and retained in-frame beta chains. A single entry per CDR3 protein holds the most common genes and DNA from its merged rows. In this record, the V and J calls reflect TCRdb's handling and not the investigators' own analysis. This sample holds around 260,000 distinct CDR3 sequences; around 4.9% were observed only once. Jointly, the top ten make up roughly 3.4% of the sample.

Overall study results and their limits: After the booster, most clones that had expanded after primary vaccination were detected again (over 95% of CD4 and over 75% of CD8), suggesting broad maintenance of memory. Computational filtering was required because FACS-sorted repertoires could contain abundant contaminating clonotypes from the bulk population. Only a couple of donors were included in the study, so the extent to which the findings can be generalized is limited. A small fraction of clonotypes appeared in both the CD4 and CD8 compartments, likely as a result of convergent recombination. The secondary T-cell response was weaker than the primary response but faster, peaking on day 5 instead of day 15.

The sample's treatment or condition label, in plain terms: live attenuated yellow fever vaccine strain. PBMCs were isolated from peripheral blood using a standard Ficoll-Paque protocol. Dynabeads CD4 and CD8 positive selection kits were used to isolate CD4 and CD8 T-cell fractions. RNA was extracted with TriZol from bulk PBMCs, CD4 and CD8 fractions, and dextramer-positive and dextramer-negative fractions. This clonotype was seen only a few times. The clone's antigen remains unknown. Base quality data are lacking; no much larger clone is found one base away. The CDR3 spans 15 residues, from the cysteine through the phenylalanine. Only the CDR3 portion is preserved as DNA: 45 bases, with reading frame beginning at the first base. V trim: 5 bases; J trim: 2 bases; unmatched bases: 4. The germline V gene provides CDR1 SGHTA and CDR2 FQGTGA.

The receptor was derived from a man aged 18 to 29 who received the YFV17D yellow fever vaccine. Rearrangement joined TRBV7-3 to TRBJ2-1, with 9 central nucleotides matching TRBD1. This material consisted of CD4+ T cells sorted from PBMCs, taken on the day of the yellow fever booster vaccination. The CDR3 is CASSARQGAYNEQFF. The base sequence is TGTGCCAGCAGCGCCCGACAGGGGGCCTACAATGAGCAGTTCTTC.